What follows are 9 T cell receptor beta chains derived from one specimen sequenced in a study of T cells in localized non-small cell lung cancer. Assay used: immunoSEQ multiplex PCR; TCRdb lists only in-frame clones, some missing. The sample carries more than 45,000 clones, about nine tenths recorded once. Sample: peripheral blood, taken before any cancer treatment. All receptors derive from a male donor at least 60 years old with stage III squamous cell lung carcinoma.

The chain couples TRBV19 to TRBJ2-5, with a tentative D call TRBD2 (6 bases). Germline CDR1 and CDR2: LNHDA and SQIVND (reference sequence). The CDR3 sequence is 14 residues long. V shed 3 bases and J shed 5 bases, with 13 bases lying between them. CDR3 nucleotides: TGTGCCAGTAGTATGCTCTCCGGGGGTGAGACCCAGTACTTC. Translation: CASSMLSGGETQYF.

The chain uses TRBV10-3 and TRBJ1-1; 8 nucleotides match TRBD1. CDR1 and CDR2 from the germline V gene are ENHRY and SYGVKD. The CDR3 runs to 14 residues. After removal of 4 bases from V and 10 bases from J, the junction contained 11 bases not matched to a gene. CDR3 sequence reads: CAISGEGQGVAAFF. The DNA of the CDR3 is TGTGCCATCAGTGGGGAAGGACAGGGCGTGGCAGCTTTCTTT.

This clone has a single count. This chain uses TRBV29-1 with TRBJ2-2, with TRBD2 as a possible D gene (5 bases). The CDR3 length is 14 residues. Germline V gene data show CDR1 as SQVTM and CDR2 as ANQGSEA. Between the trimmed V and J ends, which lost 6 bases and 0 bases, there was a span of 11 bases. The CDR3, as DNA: TGCAGCGTCCGGGAAGTCTCGAACACCGGGGAGCTGTTTTTT. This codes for CSVREVSNTGELFF.

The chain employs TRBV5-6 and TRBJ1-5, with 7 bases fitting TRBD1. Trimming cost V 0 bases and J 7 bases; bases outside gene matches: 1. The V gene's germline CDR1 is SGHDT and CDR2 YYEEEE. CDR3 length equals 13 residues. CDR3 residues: CASSLATGQPQHF. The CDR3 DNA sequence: TGTGCCAGCAGCTTGGCGACAGGGCAGCCCCAGCATTTT.

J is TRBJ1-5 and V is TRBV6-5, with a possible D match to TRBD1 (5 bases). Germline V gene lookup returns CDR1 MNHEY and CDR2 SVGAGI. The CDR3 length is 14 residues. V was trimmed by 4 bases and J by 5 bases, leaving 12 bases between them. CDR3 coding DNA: TGTGCCAGCAGTTCGACTCAGGGAGATCAGCCCCAGCATTTT. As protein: CASSSTQGDQPQHF.

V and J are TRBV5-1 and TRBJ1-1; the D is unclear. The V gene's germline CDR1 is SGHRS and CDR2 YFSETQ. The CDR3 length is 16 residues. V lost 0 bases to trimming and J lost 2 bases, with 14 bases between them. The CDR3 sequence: CASSLEAHPGNTEAFF. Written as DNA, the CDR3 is TGCGCCAGCAGCTTGGAGGCCCACCCAGGTAACACTGAAGCTTTCTTT.

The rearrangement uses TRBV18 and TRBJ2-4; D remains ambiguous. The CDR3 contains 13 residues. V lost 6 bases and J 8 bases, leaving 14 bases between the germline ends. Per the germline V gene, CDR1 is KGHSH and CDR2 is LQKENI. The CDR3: CASSGPRTDIQYF. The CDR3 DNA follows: TGTGCCAGCTCCGGACCTCGAACGGACATTCAGTACTTC. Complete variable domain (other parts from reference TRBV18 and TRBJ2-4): NAGVMQNPRHLVRRRGQEARLRCSPMKGHSHVYWYRQLPEEGLKFMVYLQKENIIDESGMPKERFSAEFPKEGPSILRIQQVVRGDSAAYFCASSGPRTDIQYFGAGTRLSVL.

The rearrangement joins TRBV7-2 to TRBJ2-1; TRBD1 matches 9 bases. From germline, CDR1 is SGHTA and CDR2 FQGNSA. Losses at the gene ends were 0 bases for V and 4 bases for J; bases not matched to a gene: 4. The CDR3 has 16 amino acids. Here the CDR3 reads CASSLATTGGYNEQFF. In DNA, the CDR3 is TGTGCCAGCAGCTTAGCAACGACAGGGGGGTACAATGAGCAGTTCTTC.

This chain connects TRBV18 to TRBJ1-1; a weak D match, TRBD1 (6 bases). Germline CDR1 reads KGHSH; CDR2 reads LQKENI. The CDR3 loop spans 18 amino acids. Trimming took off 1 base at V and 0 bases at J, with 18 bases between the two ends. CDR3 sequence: CASSPREGHLFMNTEAFF. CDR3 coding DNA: TGTGCCAGCTCACCACGTGAGGGACACCTCTTTATGAACACTGAAGCTTTCTTT.